This TCR beta chain originates from a study of cytomegalovirus exposure and HLA in healthy donors. The CDR3 runs 14 residues. CDR1 is SEHNR and CDR2 is FQNEAQ in the germline V gene (reference sequence). The junction had 1 base not matched to a gene; V was cut back by 4 bases and J by 3 bases. This PCR relied on a set of 60 Vbeta primers and 13 Jbeta primers. Generated by immunoSEQ multiplex PCR, the TCRdb table keeps only in-frame clones and is missing some. The sample lists about 120,000 clones, approximately 80% occurring once. Sequencing was done on a sample of PBMCs. J is TRBJ1-4 and V is TRBV7-9; 8 bases are shared with TRBD1. The TCR originated in a middle-aged man in good health and CMV-seropositive. In DNA, the CDR3 is TGTGCCAGCAGCTGGACAGGGCCTAATGAAAAACTGTTTTTT. Its translation is CASSWTGPNEKLFF.